These 20 T cell receptor beta chains came from one sample sequenced in a study of T cells in Graves' hyperthyroidism and ophthalmopathy. TCR beta CDR3 regions were amplified from RNA transcripts. When the TCR CDR3 underwent first-round RT-PCR, the HTBI primer set was used. TCRdb analysed the multiplex PCR reads with MiXCR anew, one entry per CDR3 protein. The sample has 600,000 to 850,000 distinct CDR3 sequences; around a sixth are singletons. Sequencing input: blood. The receptors come from a woman aged 50 to 65 with Graves' hyperthyroidism that later progressed to Graves' ophthalmopathy.

This clonotype has just a few counts. The chain carries TRBV7-2 and TRBJ2-1, with D maybe TRBD1 (6 bases). Germline lookup yields CDR1 SGHTA and CDR2 FQGNSA. V was clipped by 1 base and J by 6 bases, with 13 bases between them. The CDR3 has 15 amino acids. Written as DNA, the CDR3 is TGTGCCAGCAGCTTAGATCTGGGGGCATTCAATGAGCAGTTCTTC. As protein: CASSLDLGAFNEQFF.

This clonotype was picked up many times. The chain has TRBV18 and TRBJ1-1; maybe TRBD1 (5 bases). The CDR3 contains 14 residues. Germline CDR1 KGHSH, CDR2 LQKENI. V was trimmed by 1 base and J by 3 bases, leaving 9 bases between them. The CDR3 spells CASSPRGEDTEAFF. The CDR3, as DNA: TGTGCCAGCTCACCACGAGGGGAGGACACTGAAGCTTTCTTT.

This clonotype appeared a few times. The chain is built from TRBV2 and TRBJ2-2, with 7 positions matching TRBD2. J gave up 14 bases and V 3 bases, and 6 bases lay outside the gene matches. Germline values: CDR1 SNHLY, CDR2 FYNNEI. This CDR3 has 12 amino acids. CDR3 protein: CASSDGTGGLFF. The CDR3 region has the DNA TGTGCCAGCAGTGACGGGACGGGGGGACTGTTTTTT.

This clonotype showed up many times. The rearrangement joins TRBV27 to TRBJ1-1; TRBD1 might be the D (5 bases). Per germline, CDR1 MNHEY and CDR2 SMNVEV (reference sequence). V shed 3 bases and J shed 2 bases, with 13 bases lying between them. The CDR3 spans 15 residues. CDR3: CASSFPGHINTEAFF. DNA for the CDR3: TGTGCCAGCAGTTTTCCCGGACATATAAACACTGAAGCTTTCTTT.

This clonotype was counted a few times. The V and J genes are TRBV29-1 and TRBJ1-2; no reliable D call. The germline V and J ends were trimmed by 8 bases and 7 bases, with 17 bases remaining between them. CDR1 SQVTM and CDR2 ANQGSEA come from the germline V gene. This CDR3 has 12 amino acids. The CDR3 reads CSLFSGGLGYTF. Here the CDR3 DNA reads TGCAGCCTTTTCTCCGGAGGGCTTGGCTACACCTTC. The whole variable domain, filled in from reference TRBV29-1 and TRBJ1-2, reads SAVISQKPSRDICQRGTSLTIQCQVDSQVTMMFWYRQQPGQSLTLIATANQGSEATYESGFVIDKFPISRPNLTFSTLTVSNMSPEDSSIYLCSLFSGGLGYTFGSGTRLTVV.

This clonotype showed up many times. This chain uses TRBV27 with TRBJ1-3; D may be TRBD1 (5 bases). V was clipped by 1 base and J by 0 bases, with 7 bases between them. CDR3 length equals 15 residues. CDR1 MNHEY and CDR2 SMNVEV come from the germline V gene (reference sequence). CDR3 bases: TGTGCCAGCAGTTTATATGGGGGCTCTGGAAACACCATATATTTT. It encodes CASSLYGGSGNTIYF.

This clonotype has ten or more counts. The chain links TRBV6-1 to TRBJ1-2; D is undetermined. Germline CDR1 is MNHNS and CDR2 is SASEGT. This CDR3 has 17 amino acids. The V end lost 4 bases, the J end lost 0 bases, and 18 bases lay between the germline ends. The CDR3 is CASSAFSGFGANYGYTF. In nucleotides, the CDR3 is TGTGCCAGCAGTGCCTTCAGTGGTTTCGGAGCTAACTATGGCTACACCTTC.

The V gene is TRBV3-1, the J gene TRBJ2-5; D might be TRBD1 (7 bases). V lost 3 bases and J 5 bases, leaving 19 bases between the germline ends. Per the germline V gene, CDR1 is LGHDT and CDR2 is YNNKEL (reference sequence). The CDR3 sequence is 16 residues long. This chain's CDR3 is CASSQGPGGLGETQYF. The CDR3 bases are TGTGCCAGCAGCCAGGGTCCAGGGGGGCTGGGGGAGACCCAGTACTTC.

The chain carries TRBV27 and TRBJ1-4, with D possibly matching TRBD1 (5 bases). CDR1 is MNHEY, CDR2 SMNVEV, per germline (reference sequence). Trimming pared 2 bases from V and 12 bases from J, leaving 16 bases between. There are 14 residues in the CDR3. The CDR3 nucleotides are TGTGCCAGCAGTTTAAGCCGGCCAGGGACGGAACTGTTTTTT. Its translation is CASSLSRPGTELFF. The full variable domain, in which reference TRBV27 and TRBJ1-4 provide the parts outside the CDR3, is EAQVTQNPRYLITVTGKKLTVTCSQNMNHEYMSWYRQDPGLGLRQIYYSMNVEVTDKGDVPEGYKVSRKEKRNFPLILESPSPNQTSLYFCASSLSRPGTELFFGSGTQLSVL.

Ten or more counts support this clonotype. The rearrangement links TRBV7-3 to TRBJ2-7; D might be TRBD1 (5 bases). The germline V gene encodes CDR1 SGHTA and CDR2 FQGTGA. V was trimmed by 6 bases and J by 4 bases, leaving 10 bases between them. The CDR3 totals 12 residues. CDR3 DNA sequence: TGTGCCAGCAGTTTCCCAGGGTACGAGCAGTACTTC. Its translation is CASSFPGYEQYF.

The V gene is TRBV5-1, the J gene TRBJ1-1; D gene ambiguous. This CDR3 has 13 residues. Germline CDR1 reads SGHRS; CDR2 reads YFSETQ. Between the trimmed V and J ends, which lost 4 bases and 5 bases, there was a span of 12 bases. CDR3 nucleotides: TGCGCCAGCAGCAGTACAGCCGAGACTGAAGCTTTCTTT. Protein product: CASSSTAETEAFF.

This clonotype occurred many times. One end of the junction varies from germline; a read error may be responsible. The chain uses TRBV20-1 and TRBJ2-1, with TRBD2 matching 7 bases. Looked up from germline, CDR1 is DFQATT and CDR2 is SNEGSKA (reference sequence). The CDR3 consists of 14 residues. CDR3 sequence: CSARAGPTYNEQFF. CDR3 sequence (DNA): TGCAGTGCCAGAGCGGGGCCGACCTACAATGAGCAGTTCTTC.

The chain links TRBV19 to TRBJ1-5; D is undetermined. Germline V gene data show CDR1 as LNHDA and CDR2 as SQIVND (reference sequence). V was trimmed by 3 bases and J by 0 bases, leaving 9 bases between them. The CDR3 is 15 residues long. Here the CDR3 DNA reads TGTGCCAGTAGTATGATGGGAGATAGCAATCAGCCCCAGCATTTT. Protein product: CASSMMGDSNQPQHF.

The sample holds a few counts of this clonotype. The chain couples TRBV11-2 to TRBJ1-1; D is possibly TRBD1 (6 bases). CDR1 and CDR2 (germline): SGHAT, FQNNGV. The length of the CDR3 is 15 residues. Trimming took off 5 bases at V and 0 bases at J, with 13 bases between the two ends. Written as DNA, the CDR3 is TGTGCCAGCAGCCAGACAGGTCCTATGAACACTGAAGCTTTCTTT. As protein: CASSQTGPMNTEAFF.

The rearrangement links TRBV2 to TRBJ1-5; 7 nucleotides agree with TRBD1. J was trimmed by 0 bases and V by 3 bases; bases with no gene match: 11. This CDR3 comprises 18 residues. In germline, CDR1 is SNHLY, CDR2 FYNNEI. As DNA, the CDR3 is TGTGCCAGCAGTGACGGACAGGCGCCAATCTTTAGCAATCAGCCCCAGCATTTT. It encodes CASSDGQAPIFSNQPQHF.

This clonotype was counted at least ten times. The chain recombines TRBV18 with TRBJ1-1; maybe TRBD1 (6 bases). Trimming removed 1 base at V and 5 bases at J, with 14 bases between. The CDR3 is 15 residues long. Germline V CDR1 and CDR2: KGHSH, LQKENI. The CDR3 DNA reads TGTGCCAGCTCACCACGATACAGGGTCGAGACTGAAGCTTTCTTT. It is translated as CASSPRYRVETEAFF.

This clonotype was recorded a few times. This CDR3 reads CASSVEDSRGSPLHF. The CDR3 bases are TGTGCCAGCAGCGTAGAGGACTCCCGGGGTTCACCCCTCCACTTT. The chain links TRBV9 to TRBJ1-6; D remains ambiguous. Trimming cost V 0 bases and J 9 bases, with 13 bases left between them. The length of the CDR3 is 15 residues. The germline V gene has CDR1 SGDLS and CDR2 YYNGEE.

This clonotype has at least ten counts. The chain recombines TRBV3-1 with TRBJ2-3; D possibly uses TRBD1 or TRBD2 (5 bases each). Per the germline V gene, CDR1 is LGHDT and CDR2 is YNNKEL (reference sequence). Trimming stripped 5 bases from V and 2 bases from J, with 23 bases between. This CDR3 is 18 amino acids long. The CDR3 bases are TGTGCCAGCAGCTACCCGGACGAGGGACGGGGATACACAGATACGCAGTATTTT. Encoded protein: CASSYPDEGRGYTDTQYF.

The sample holds a few counts of this clonotype. V gene TRBV5-1 combines with J gene TRBJ1-4; D is ambiguous. The ends were cut back, 0 bases at V and 0 bases at J, with 6 bases in the middle. This CDR3 is built from 15 residues. Germline CDR1 is SGHRS and CDR2 is YFSETQ. The CDR3 spells CASSLDSSTNEKLFF. As DNA, the CDR3 is TGCGCCAGCAGCTTGGACAGCTCAACTAATGAAAAACTGTTTTTT.

The genes are TRBV12-3 or TRBV12-4 and TRBJ1-3; perhaps TRBD1 as D (5 bases). V lost 6 bases to trimming and J lost 4 bases, with 13 bases between them. The CDR3 runs to 14 residues. CDR3 residues: CASSFVGGGNTIYF. CDR3 coding DNA: TGTGCCAGCAGCTTCGTTGGGGGGGGAAACACCATATATTTT.